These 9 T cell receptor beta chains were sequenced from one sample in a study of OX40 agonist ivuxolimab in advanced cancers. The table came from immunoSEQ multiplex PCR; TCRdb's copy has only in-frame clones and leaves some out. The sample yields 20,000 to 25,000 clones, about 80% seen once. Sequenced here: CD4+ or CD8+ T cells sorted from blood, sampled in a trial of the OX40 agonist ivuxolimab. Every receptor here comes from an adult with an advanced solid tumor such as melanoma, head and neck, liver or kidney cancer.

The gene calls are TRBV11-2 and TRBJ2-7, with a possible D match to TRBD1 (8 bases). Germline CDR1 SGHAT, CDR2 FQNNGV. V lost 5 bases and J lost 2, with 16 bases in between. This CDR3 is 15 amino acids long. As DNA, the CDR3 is TGTGCCAGCAGCCAGTTCACAGGGGGGGCCTACGAGCAGTACTTC. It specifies CASSQFTGGAYEQYF.

In DNA, the CDR3 is TGTGCCAGCAGCTTAGAACCAGGGATCCTTCAGCCCCAGCATTTT. Translation gives CASSLEPGILQPQHF. The chain joins TRBV7-2 to TRBJ1-5, with D possibly TRBD1 on 5 matching bases. There are 15 residues in the CDR3. V lost 1 base, J lost 6 bases, and 13 bases lay in between. Germline V gene data show CDR1 as SGHTA and CDR2 as FQGNSA.

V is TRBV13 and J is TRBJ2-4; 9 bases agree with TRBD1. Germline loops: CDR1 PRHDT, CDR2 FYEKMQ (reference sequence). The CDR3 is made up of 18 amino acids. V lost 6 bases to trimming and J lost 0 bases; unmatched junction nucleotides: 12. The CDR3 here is CASSPGGQGSLAKNIQYF. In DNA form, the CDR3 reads TGTGCCAGCAGTCCAGGGGGACAGGGATCGCTAGCCAAAAACATTCAGTACTTC.

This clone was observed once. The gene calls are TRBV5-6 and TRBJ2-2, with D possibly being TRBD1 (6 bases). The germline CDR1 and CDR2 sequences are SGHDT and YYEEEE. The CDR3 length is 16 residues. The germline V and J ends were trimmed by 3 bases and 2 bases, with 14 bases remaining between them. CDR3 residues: CASSSTKGDNTGELFF. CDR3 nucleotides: TGTGCCAGCAGCTCGACAAAGGGGGACAACACCGGGGAGCTGTTTTTT.

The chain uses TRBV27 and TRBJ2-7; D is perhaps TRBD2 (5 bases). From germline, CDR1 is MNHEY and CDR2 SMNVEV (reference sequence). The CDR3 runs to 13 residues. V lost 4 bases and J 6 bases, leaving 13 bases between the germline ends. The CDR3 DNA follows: TGTGCCAGCAGTTCAGGTGGAGGTTTCGAGCAGTACTTC. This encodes CASSSGGGFEQYF.

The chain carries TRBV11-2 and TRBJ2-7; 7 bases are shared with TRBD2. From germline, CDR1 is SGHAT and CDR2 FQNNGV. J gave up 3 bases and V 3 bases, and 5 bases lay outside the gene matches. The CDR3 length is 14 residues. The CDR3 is CASSFGGSGYEQYF. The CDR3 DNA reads TGTGCCAGCAGCTTTGGCGGGAGTGGCTACGAGCAGTACTTC.

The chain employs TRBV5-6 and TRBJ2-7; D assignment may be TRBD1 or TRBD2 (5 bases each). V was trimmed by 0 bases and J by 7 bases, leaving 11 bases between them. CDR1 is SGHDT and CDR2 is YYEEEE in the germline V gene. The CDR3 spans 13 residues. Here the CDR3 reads CASSLVSREEQYF. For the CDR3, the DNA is TGTGCCAGCAGCTTGGTGTCCAGGGAGGAGCAGTACTTC.

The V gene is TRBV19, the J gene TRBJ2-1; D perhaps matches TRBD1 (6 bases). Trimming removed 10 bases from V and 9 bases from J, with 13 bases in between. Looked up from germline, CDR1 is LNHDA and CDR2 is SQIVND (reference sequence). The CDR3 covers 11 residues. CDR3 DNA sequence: TGTGCCACCACCAAGGGGGTTGAGCAGTTCTTC. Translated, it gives CATTKGVEQFF.

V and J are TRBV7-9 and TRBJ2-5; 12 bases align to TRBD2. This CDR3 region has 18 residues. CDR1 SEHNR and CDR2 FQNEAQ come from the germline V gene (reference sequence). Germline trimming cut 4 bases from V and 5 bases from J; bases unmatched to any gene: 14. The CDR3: CASSYWTSGISTWETQYF. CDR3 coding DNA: TGTGCCAGCAGCTATTGGACTAGCGGGATCAGTACGTGGGAGACCCAGTACTTC.